The clone carrying this T cell receptor (beta chain) was counted between two and nine times. The V gene end was trimmed by 4 bases and the J gene end by 3 bases; junction bases not matched to a gene: 9. This CDR3 has 15 amino acids. Germline V CDR1 and CDR2: MNHEY, SMNVEV (reference sequence). Authors' data handling: Estimates of nucleated cell counts were drawn from the amplification of reference gene primers. Sequencing used immunoSEQ multiplex PCR; TCRdb keeps in-frame clones, though not all of them. D and trimming come from the DNA, and the V and J calls and clone size come from that table. This table has about 250,000 clones, about 86% appearing once. The data are from a study of blood T cell repertoires in COVID-19. Study background: Researchers got acute and convalescent COVID-19 samples from the United States, Italy and Spain. Nucleic acid was either cDNA or gDNA, and it came from T cells, B-cell-depleted T cells, or PBMCs.

Source material: peripheral blood. The chain uses TRBV27 and TRBJ2-7, with 7 bases matching TRBD1. The sequence was collected from a man older than 75 with acute or convalescent COVID-19. This chain's CDR3 is CASSSNRGPIYEQYF. CDR3 coding DNA: TGTGCCAGCAGTTCGAACAGGGGTCCCATCTACGAGCAGTACTTC.